This TCR beta chain emerged from a study of blood T cell repertoires in COVID-19. For the study at large: PBMCs, B-cell-depleted T cells, or T cells provided the cDNA or gDNA that made up the material.

The authors' processing: Estimation of nucleated cell counts was performed using reference gene primer amplification. Produced via immunoSEQ multiplex PCR; TCRdb's table is partial and in-frame only. The V and J calls and clone size were taken over from that table, and D and trimming were inferred from the DNA. The table lists 250,000 to 300,000 clones, roughly 85% of them singletons. This CDR3 has 15 amino acids. In germline, CDR1 is SEHNR, CDR2 FQNEAQ (reference sequence). Trimming pared 5 bases from V and 7 bases from J, leaving 15 bases between. This clonotype was sampled from a woman aged 25 to 45 with active or convalescent COVID-19. This chain links TRBV7-9 with TRBJ1-6, with D possibly being TRBD1 (6 bases). Source material: peripheral blood. The CDR3 DNA reads TGTGCCAGCAGCCTCGGACAGTCCTCAAATTCACCCCTCCACTTT. Translation: CASSLGQSSNSPLHF.